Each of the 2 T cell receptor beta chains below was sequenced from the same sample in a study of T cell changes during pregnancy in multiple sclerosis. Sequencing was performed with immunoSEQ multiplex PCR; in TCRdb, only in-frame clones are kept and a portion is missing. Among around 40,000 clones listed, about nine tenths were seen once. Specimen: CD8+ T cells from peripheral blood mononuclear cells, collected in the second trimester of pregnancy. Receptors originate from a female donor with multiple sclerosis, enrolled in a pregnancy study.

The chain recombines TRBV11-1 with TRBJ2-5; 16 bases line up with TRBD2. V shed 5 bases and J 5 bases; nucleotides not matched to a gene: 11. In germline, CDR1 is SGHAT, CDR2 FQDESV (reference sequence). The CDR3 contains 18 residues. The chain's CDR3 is CASSRGTSGGGQGETQYF. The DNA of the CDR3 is TGTGCCAGCAGCCGAGGGACTAGCGGGGGGGGCCAGGGTGAGACCCAGTACTTC.

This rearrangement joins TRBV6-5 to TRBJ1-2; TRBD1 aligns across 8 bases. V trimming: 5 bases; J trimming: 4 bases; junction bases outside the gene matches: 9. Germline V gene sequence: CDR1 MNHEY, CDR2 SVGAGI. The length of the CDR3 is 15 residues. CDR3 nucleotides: TGTGCCAGCAGTCGCCTGGACAGGGACCGCTATGGCTACACCTTC. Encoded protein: CASSRLDRDRYGYTF.